The present T cell receptor beta chain was sequenced within a study of blood T cell repertoires in COVID-19. Overall study context: Italy, Spain and the United States were the sources of the convalescent and acute COVID-19 samples. From T cells, B-cell-depleted T cells, or PBMCs came the material, which was cDNA or gDNA.

Participants had their cohort set by participant-reported clinical history. Recovered Cohort 3 donors showed two negative PCRs, clearance, or symptom resolution. Sequencing used immunoSEQ multiplex PCR; TCRdb keeps in-frame clones, though not all of them. Here the sample spans under 300,000 clones, around 89% being singletons. CDR3 size: 13 residues. Germline V gene sequence: CDR1 LNHNV, CDR2 YYDKDF (reference sequence). V was pared by 5 bases and J by 4 bases, with 4 bases of the junction left unmatched. Input material: PBMCs or T cells enriched from blood (not recorded which). The sequence was collected from a woman aged 18-29 years who had recovered from COVID-19. The V gene is TRBV15, the J gene TRBJ1-2; 7 bases align to TRBD1. CDR3 nucleotide sequence: TGTGCCACCAGCCCCGGACAGGTCTATGGCTACACCTTC. Translation gives CATSPGQVYGYTF.